This T cell receptor (beta chain) came from a study of cytomegalovirus exposure and HLA in healthy donors. Notes on the study in general: Specific recognition of CMV antigens was confirmed in vitro for three chains (all CMV-associated).

Germline CDR1 is MGHDK and CDR2 is SYGVNS. V gave up 1 base and J gave up 5 bases; unmatched junction bases: 6. This CDR3 has 15 residues. As to this clone: What it binds is not known.

Sequenced by immunoSEQ multiplex PCR; TCRdb stores in-frame clones only, minus some. The data hold approximately 98,000 clones, with approximately 85% observed a single time. Sequencing was carried out using PBMCs. The TCR comes from a woman aged 18-30 years in good health and CMV-seronegative. This chain joins TRBV25-1 and TRBJ2-5; 8 positions match TRBD1. CDR3 bases: TGTGCCAGCAGTGAATTCATTACAGGGGGGGAGACCCAGTACTTC. This gives the protein CASSEFITGGETQYF.